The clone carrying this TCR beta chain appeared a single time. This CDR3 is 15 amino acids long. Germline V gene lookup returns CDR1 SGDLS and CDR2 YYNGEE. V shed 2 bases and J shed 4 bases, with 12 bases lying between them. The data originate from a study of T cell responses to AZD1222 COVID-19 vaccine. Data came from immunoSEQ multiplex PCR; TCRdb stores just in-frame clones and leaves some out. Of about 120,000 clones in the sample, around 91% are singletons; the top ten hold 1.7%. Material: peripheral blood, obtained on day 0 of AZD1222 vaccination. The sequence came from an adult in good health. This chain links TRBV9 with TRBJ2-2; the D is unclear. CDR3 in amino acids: CASSVWAFGTGELFF. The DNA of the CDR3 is TGTGCCAGCAGCGTTTGGGCATTCGGCACCGGGGAGCTGTTTTTT.